This TCR beta chain derives from a study of CD8 T cells in ankylosing spondylitis. Regarding the study as a whole: Eight or nine highly homologous variants formed a TCR beta motif that appeared characteristic of ankylosing spondylitis blood. Previous work reported some of these motif variants in the synovial fluid and blood of reactive arthritis. The authors found the disease-linked clones to be CD8+ and relatively rare in peripheral blood. Significant enrichment of disease-linked clones was reportedly seen in matched ankylosing spondylitis synovial fluid.

V lost 4 bases and J 4 bases, leaving 10 bases between the germline ends. Looked up from germline, CDR1 is DFQATT and CDR2 is SNEGSKA (reference sequence). This CDR3 has 13 amino acids. In its sample, this clonotype was seen many times. The antigen is not known. Quantitative barcoded 5'-RACE was used to prepare TCR beta libraries. MiXCR was run by TCRdb on the 5' RACE reads, yielding one entry per CDR3 protein. Of around 890,000 distinct CDR3 sequences detected, roughly 10% appear once; the ten largest clones hold about 0.49%. Sequenced material: blood, either unsorted or a sorted T cell fraction (not recorded which). This chain connects TRBV20-1 to TRBJ2-2; no clear D gene. The receptor was isolated from a male donor with ankylosing spondylitis. This CDR3 is CSANSRRTGELFF. CDR3 coding DNA: TGCAGTGCTAATTCCAGGCGCACCGGGGAGCTGTTTTTT.